One TCR beta chain is described in this entry. Antigen specificity is unknown. The data derive from a study of beta chain features in type 1 diabetes. CDR1 is SGHRS and CDR2 is YFSETQ in the germline V gene. J was trimmed by 4 bases and V by 3 bases; bases with no gene match: 2. The CDR3 length is 14 residues. Study observations and caveats: The study found moderately but significantly shorter TCRB CDR3s in all four CD4+ subsets of Type 1 diabetes patients.

The sequenced template was cDNA made from the entire isolated RNA. Here immunoSEQ multiplex PCR was the method, and the copy in TCRdb shows in-frame clones only, minus some. There are some 240,000 clones in the sample; 16% occur only once, and 0.07% to 0.095% lies in the top ten. Input material: naive CD4+ T cells from blood. The rearrangement joins TRBV5-1 to TRBJ2-7, with TRBD1 matching over 12 bases. This TCR derives from a young man with type 1 diabetes. In nucleotides, the CDR3 is TGCGCCAGCAGCTGGGACAGGGGGCAGTACGAGCAGTACTTC. It codes for CASSWDRGQYEQYF.